This T cell receptor beta chain was retrieved from a study of Graves' ophthalmopathy and Graves' hyperthyroidism. Using RNA transcripts, the TCR beta CDR3 regions were amplified. RT-PCR with HTBI primers came first, then second-round multiplex PCR. TCRdb redid the calling of the multiplex PCR reads with MiXCR, one entry per CDR3 protein. The table includes approximately 540,000 distinct CDR3 sequences, under 40% detected once. This clonotype has ten or more counts. The CDR3 extends over 12 amino acids. V was pared by 0 bases and J by 7 bases, with 9 bases between. Germline values: CDR1 SQVTM, CDR2 ANQGSEA.

V is TRBV29-1 and J is TRBJ1-1; unclear D gene. The sequencing input was peripheral blood or thyroid tissue (not recorded which). The TCR was taken from an adult man with Graves' hyperthyroidism. The CDR3 DNA is TGCAGCGTTGAAGAGCGGGAAGGTGAAGCTTTCTTT. As protein: CSVEEREGEAFF.